This T cell receptor beta chain was captured by sequencing in a study of blood T cell repertoires in COVID-19. At the level of the study: In each case, the material was cDNA or gDNA derived from T cells, B-cell-depleted T cells, or PBMCs.

Trimming took 1 base from V and 0 from J, leaving 10 bases between them. The CDR3 totals 16 residues. Germline CDR1 MNHNS, CDR2 SASEGT. Profiled with immunoSEQ multiplex PCR; TCRdb holds only in-frame clones, not every one. Here the sample spans around 170,000 clones, approximately 83% being singletons. This sequence originates from a man between 70 and 80 years old who had recovered from COVID-19. The gene calls are TRBV6-1 and TRBJ1-5, with D possibly TRBD1 on 6 matching bases. Sample: peripheral blood. CDR3 in DNA: TGTGCCAGCAGTGAAGTGGCAGGGGTTAGCAATCAGCCCCAGCATTTT. This encodes CASSEVAGVSNQPQHF.